The present entry profiles one T cell receptor (beta chain) with its context. This CDR3 region has 14 residues. After removal of 6 bases from V and 2 bases from J, the junction contained 5 bases not matched to a gene. Germline assignment: CDR1 WSHSY and CDR2 SAAADI. These data originate in a study of T cell changes during pregnancy in multiple sclerosis. The data were produced by immunoSEQ multiplex PCR, yet TCRdb's version contains in-frame clones alone and is incomplete. The top ten clones hold less than 2% of a sample with roughly 110,000 clones, roughly 92% of them seen once. The clonotype originates from a female donor with multiple sclerosis, enrolled in a pregnancy study. Sequences were derived from peripheral blood, sampled in the third trimester of pregnancy. The chain links TRBV10-2 to TRBJ2-5; TRBD2 matches at 8 bases. The CDR3 region is CASRGTGGQETQYF. CDR3 DNA sequence: TGCGCCAGCAGGGGGACGGGGGGGCAAGAGACCCAGTACTTC.